These 32 T cell receptor beta chains came from one sample sequenced in a study of cytomegalovirus exposure and HLA in healthy donors. Vbeta (60) and Jbeta (13) primers were used in the PCR. TCRdb's copy holds only in-frame clones and misses some; the assay was immunoSEQ multiplex PCR. This repertoire shows about 220,000 clones, 76% found once; its top ten account for approximately 0.6%. The specimen was PBMCs. Receptors originate from a man younger than 35 in good health and CMV-seronegative.

J is TRBJ2-7 and V is TRBV28, with 7 bases lining up with TRBD2. With 6 bases clipped from V and 0 bases from J, the junction kept 8 bases outside the gene matches. Germline CDR1 MDHEN, CDR2 SYDVKM. CDR3 length: 15 amino acids. The CDR3 loop reads CASRFSGPSSYEQYF. Written as DNA, the CDR3 is TGTGCCAGCAGGTTTAGCGGGCCCAGCTCCTACGAGCAGTACTTC.

J is TRBJ1-1 and V is TRBV5-4, with TRBD1 matching over 10 bases. The CDR3 extends over 14 amino acids. Germline CDR1 reads SGHNT; CDR2 reads YYREEE (reference sequence). V shed 4 bases, J shed 5 bases, and the junction held 5 bases outside the gene matches. As DNA, the CDR3 is TGTGCCAGCAGCCGGGACAGGGGAGATACTGAAGCTTTCTTT. This codes for CASSRDRGDTEAFF.

The chain uses TRBV2 and TRBJ1-3, with 7 bases identical to TRBD1. The CDR3 is 15 residues long. Unmatched junction bases numbered 7, after V lost 6 bases and J lost 2 bases. Germline-derived CDR1 and CDR2 are SNHLY and FYNNEI. The CDR3: CASSDDRVAGNTIYF. DNA for the CDR3: TGTGCCAGCAGCGACGACAGGGTGGCTGGAAACACCATATATTTT.

The V call is TRBV7-9, the J call TRBJ1-2; perhaps TRBD1 as D (6 bases). The CDR3 runs 15 residues. Looked up from germline, CDR1 is SEHNR and CDR2 is FQNEAQ (reference sequence). Deletions cut 1 base from V and 3 bases from J, with 12 bases between. CDR3 in DNA: TGTGCCAGCAGCTTAGGGGATTACAGGGACTATGGCTACACCTTC. It encodes CASSLGDYRDYGYTF.

The rearrangement uses TRBV7-8 and TRBJ1-5; D may be TRBD1 (6 bases). Trimming stripped 6 bases from V and 3 bases from J, with 9 bases between. CDR1 and CDR2 (germline): SGHVS, FQNEAQ. CDR3 length: 13 residues. This CDR3 is CASRRQVNQPQHF. CDR3 coding DNA: TGTGCCAGCAGGCGACAGGTCAATCAGCCCCAGCATTTT.

This clone was counted only a few times. The chain joins TRBV18 to TRBJ2-2; no definite D call. From germline, CDR1 is KGHSH and CDR2 LQKENI. The CDR3 is 14 amino acids. Trimming stripped 0 bases from V and 3 bases from J, with 5 bases between. The CDR3: CASSPPAYTGELFF. CDR3 nucleotide sequence: TGTGCCAGCTCACCACCGGCATACACCGGGGAGCTGTTTTTT.

The chain joins TRBV29-1 to TRBJ2-7, with 8 bases identical to TRBD2. Germline trimming cut 0 bases from V and 0 bases from J; bases unmatched to any gene: 13. Germline assignment: CDR1 SQVTM and CDR2 ANQGSEA. This CDR3 comprises 18 residues. The CDR3 spells CSVEDRGGTGPLSYEQYF. Written as DNA, the CDR3 is TGCAGCGTTGAAGATCGGGGGGGTACAGGACCGCTCTCCTACGAGCAGTACTTC.

The genes are TRBV5-1 and TRBJ1-1; 7 bases agree with TRBD1. J lost 7 bases, V lost 2 bases, and 5 bases had no gene match. CDR1 and CDR2 from the germline V gene are SGHRS and YFSETQ. This CDR3 comprises 13 residues. The CDR3 coding sequence is TGCGCCAGCAGCTTACAAGGGGGCGATGAAGCTTTCTTT. Translated: CASSLQGGDEAFF.

The DNA for the CDR3 is TGTGCCAGCAGCTCCCACCGGGACAGGGAAAGAGGTACCGGGGAGCTGTTTTTT. Translated, it gives CASSSHRDRERGTGELFF. The chain is built from TRBV5-8 and TRBJ2-2, with 9 bases fitting TRBD1. This CDR3 comprises 18 residues. V was pared by 3 bases and J by 5 bases, with 14 bases of the junction left unmatched. The germline V gene has CDR1 SGHTS and CDR2 YDEGEE.

V usage is TRBV2 and J usage is TRBJ2-5; 7 bases line up with TRBD2. With the DNA end fitting TRBJ2-7 better, the J assignment may be wrong. Germline V gene sequence: CDR1 SNHLY, CDR2 FYNNEI. The CDR3 spans 15 residues. CDR3 region: CASRLLAIKSYEQYF. The CDR3 bases are TGTGCCAGCAGATTACTAGCGATCAAATCCTACGAGCAGTACTTC.

The CDR3 is CASSLRQGICTF. Written as DNA, the CDR3 is TGTGCCAGCAGCTTGAGGCAGGGGATTTGTACCTTC. The chain carries TRBV5-6 and TRBJ1-2; the D gene is possibly TRBD1 (6 bases). Germline-derived CDR1 and CDR2 are SGHDT and YYEEEE. The CDR3 loop spans 12 amino acids. Trimming cost V 1 base and J 14 bases, with 15 bases left between them. The whole variable domain, filled in from reference TRBV5-6 and TRBJ1-2, reads DAGVTQSPTHLIKTRGQQVTLRCSPKSGHDTVSWYQQALGQGPQFIFQYYEEEERQRGNFPDRFSGHQFPNYSSELNVNALLLGDSALYLCASSLRQGICTFGSGTRLTVV.

The chain is built from TRBV19 and TRBJ1-5, with 7 bases identical to TRBD1. This CDR3 has 18 amino acids. The V and J ends lost 1 base and 2 bases, in that order; junction bases with no gene match: 11. Germline CDR1 and CDR2: LNHDA and SQIVND (reference sequence). The CDR3 nucleotides read TGTGCCAGTAGTATAGGTGGCAGGGGGAGTTTGCGCAATCAGCCCCAGCATTTT. Residues: CASSIGGRGSLRNQPQHF.

V usage is TRBV5-4 and J usage is TRBJ1-2; D is undetermined. V was pared by 0 bases and J by 6 bases, with 9 bases between. The CDR3 has 13 residues. CDR1 is SGHNT and CDR2 is YYREEE in the germline V gene (reference sequence). In DNA, the CDR3 is TGTGCCAGCAGCTTGGAGGAGAGTGATGGCTACACCTTC. This gives the protein CASSLEESDGYTF. The full variable domain, with the rest looked up from reference TRBV5-4 and TRBJ1-2, is ETGVTQSPTHLIKTRGQQVTLRCSSQSGHNTVSWYQQALGQGPQFIFQYYREEENGRGNFPPRFSGLQFPNYSSELNVNALELDDSALYLCASSLEESDGYTFGSGTRLTVV.

The chain is built from TRBV2 and TRBJ1-5, with D unresolved. In germline, CDR1 is SNHLY, CDR2 FYNNEI. V was pared by 6 bases and J by 0 bases, with 12 bases between. The CDR3 consists of 15 residues. In DNA form, the CDR3 reads TGTGCCAGCAGAGACCCAGGTCATAGCAATCAGCCCCAGCATTTT. As protein: CASRDPGHSNQPQHF.

V is TRBV11-2 and J is TRBJ2-1, with D unresolved. The V end lost 2 bases, the J end lost 0 bases, and 8 bases lay between the germline ends. Per germline, CDR1 SGHAT and CDR2 FQNNGV. The CDR3 is 15 residues long. Written as DNA, the CDR3 is TGTGCCAGCAGCTTATACCGGAGCTCCTACAATGAGCAGTTCTTC. Protein sequence: CASSLYRSSYNEQFF.

This chain connects TRBV5-1 to TRBJ2-3; D possibly corresponds to TRBD2 (6 bases). This CDR3 is built from 14 residues. The germline CDR1 and CDR2 sequences are SGHRS and YFSETQ. Between the trimmed V and J ends, which lost 1 base and 4 bases, there was a span of 10 bases. CDR3 coding DNA: TGCGCCAGCAGCTTGCAAGAGCGGGCAGATACGCAGTATTTT. The encoded protein is CASSLQERADTQYF.

The chain is built from TRBV18 and TRBJ1-2, with D maybe TRBD1 (5 bases). The V end lost 2 bases, the J end lost 4 bases, and 11 bases lay between the germline ends. The length of the CDR3 is 14 residues. Germline V gene sequence: CDR1 KGHSH, CDR2 LQKENI. The CDR3 protein is CASSPSGGGYGYTF. The CDR3 nucleotides read TGTGCCAGCTCACCATCGGGGGGAGGCTATGGCTACACCTTC.

Of note for this clone: In the same sample, other DNA sequences code for this CDR3. The chain recombines TRBV11-2 with TRBJ2-7; TRBD2 might be the D (5 bases). CDR3 size: 15 residues. Deletions cut 1 base from V and 2 bases from J, with 12 bases between. Germline CDR1 SGHAT, CDR2 FQNNGV. CDR3 sequence (DNA): TGTGCCAGCAGCTTAGTGACGGGAACAACCTACGAGCAGTACTTC. It encodes CASSLVTGTTYEQYF.

The chain joins TRBV2 to TRBJ2-7, with TRBD1 matching over 7 bases. The length of the CDR3 is 15 residues. The J segment lost 5 bases and the V segment lost 2 bases, leaving 9 bases of the junction unmatched. CDR1 is SNHLY, CDR2 FYNNEI, per germline. The CDR3 here is CASSEQGNRGHEQYF. Here the CDR3 DNA reads TGTGCCAGCAGTGAACAGGGGAACAGGGGTCACGAGCAGTACTTC.

The rearrangement links TRBV28 to TRBJ1-5, with D uncertain. V was shortened by 5 bases and J by 3 bases, with 11 bases between the two germline ends. The CDR3 runs to 14 residues. Germline V CDR1 and CDR2: MDHEN, SYDVKM. CDR3 nucleotide sequence: TGTGCCAGCAGTCCCGCGGGTTCCAATCAGCCCCAGCATTTT. This codes for CASSPAGSNQPQHF.

This clone was counted once. The rearrangement uses TRBV27 and TRBJ2-7; the D gene is possibly TRBD2 (6 bases). Germline CDR1 MNHEY, CDR2 SMNVEV (reference sequence). The germline V and J ends were trimmed by 6 bases and 1 base, with 10 bases remaining between them. The CDR3 sequence is 13 residues long. The CDR3 nucleotides read TGTGCCAGCAGCCGAAGCGGGTCCTACGAGCAGTACTTC. Protein sequence: CASSRSGSYEQYF.

This chain joins TRBV5-4 and TRBJ2-5; the match to TRBD1 covers 10 bases. Germline lookup yields CDR1 SGHNT and CDR2 YYREEE (reference sequence). This CDR3 is built from 17 residues. V was pared by 4 bases and J by 2 bases, with 11 bases of the junction left unmatched. CDR3 in amino acids: CASSIGPDRGPQETQYF. The CDR3 nucleotides are TGTGCCAGCAGCATTGGGCCAGACAGGGGGCCTCAAGAGACCCAGTACTTC.

The sample holds a few counts of this clone. The chain joins TRBV6-5 to TRBJ1-4; D gene unclear. The CDR3 totals 14 residues. V lost 5 bases to trimming and J lost 0 bases, with 7 bases between them. CDR1 is MNHEY and CDR2 is SVGAGI in the germline V gene. The CDR3 spells CASSDTATNEKLFF. CDR3 nucleotide sequence: TGTGCCAGCAGTGACACTGCAACTAATGAAAAACTGTTTTTT.

This clone was found a few times. This sample also contains other DNA sequences that code for the same CDR3. The V gene is TRBV5-1, the J gene TRBJ1-1; D is perhaps TRBD1 (5 bases). The length of the CDR3 is 14 residues. V lost 0 bases and J lost 5, with 11 bases in between. In germline, CDR1 is SGHRS, CDR2 YFSETQ. In nucleotides, the CDR3 is TGCGCCAGCAGCTTGGCGGGGGGTAATACTGAAGCTTTCTTT. It encodes CASSLAGGNTEAFF.

The V call is TRBV10-1, the J call TRBJ1-4, with TRBD1 matching over 9 bases. CDR1 and CDR2 (germline): WNHNN, SYGVQD (reference sequence). The ends lost 3 bases at V and 5 bases at J; junction bases unmatched: 4. The length of the CDR3 is 15 residues. The chain's CDR3 is CASSDPTGGNEKLFF. CDR3 DNA: TGCGCCAGCAGTGACCCGACAGGGGGAAATGAAAAACTGTTTTTT.

The rearrangement joins TRBV10-3 to TRBJ1-5, with D perhaps matching TRBD1 (5 bases). CDR3 length: 14 amino acids. Between the trimmed V and J ends, which lost 3 bases and 6 bases, there was a span of 12 bases. Germline assignment: CDR1 ENHRY and CDR2 SYGVKD. Here the CDR3 reads CAISDQQGGQPQHF. The CDR3 nucleotides are TGTGCCATCAGTGACCAGCAGGGCGGTCAGCCCCAGCATTTT.

The chain joins TRBV21-1 to TRBJ1-5; the table's TRBD1 call for D was not verified on the DNA. TRBV21-1 is a pseudogene. The CDR3 sequence is 16 residues long. As DNA, the CDR3 is TGTGCCAGCAGCAACGCCCACCACAGGGGGCATCAGCCCCAGCATTTT. Translating it yields CASSNAHHRGHQPQHF.

The gene calls are TRBV19 and TRBJ2-7; possibly TRBD1 for D (6 bases). V was pared by 5 bases and J by 0 bases, with 11 bases between. Germline V gene sequence: CDR1 LNHDA, CDR2 SQIVND (reference sequence). This CDR3 is 14 amino acids long. CDR3 amino acids: CASSGFRGSYEQYF. CDR3 bases: TGTGCCAGTAGTGGGTTCAGGGGCTCCTACGAGCAGTACTTC.

The chain has TRBV30 and TRBJ1-5, with D possibly being TRBD1 (5 bases). V lost 0 bases and J 3 bases, leaving 12 bases between the germline ends. The CDR3 runs 15 residues. Germline V gives CDR1 GTSNPN, CDR2 SVGIG (reference sequence). In nucleotides, the CDR3 is TGTGCCTGGAGTGTGGGGCCCTCCTACAATCAGCCCCAGCATTTT. As protein: CAWSVGPSYNQPQHF.

This chain links TRBV7-9 with TRBJ2-5, with 7 positions matching TRBD1. The CDR3 totals 14 residues. The germline V gene encodes CDR1 SEHNR and CDR2 FQNEAQ (reference sequence). Unmatched junction bases numbered 8, after V lost 5 bases and J lost 5 bases. The CDR3 loop is CASSLQGVQETQYF. For the CDR3, the DNA is TGTGCCAGCAGCCTCCAGGGGGTTCAGGAGACCCAGTACTTC.

The chain links TRBV10-3 to TRBJ1-2; maybe TRBD1 (6 bases). Per the germline V gene, CDR1 is ENHRY and CDR2 is SYGVKD. The ends were cut back, 2 bases at V and 3 bases at J, with 13 bases in the middle. The length of the CDR3 is 15 residues. The CDR3 loop reads CAISETTGSHYGYTF. The DNA for the CDR3 is TGTGCCATCAGTGAGACTACAGGGAGTCACTATGGCTACACCTTC.

This clone has more than one count but fewer than ten. This rearrangement joins TRBV11-2 to TRBJ2-7; a possible D gene is TRBD1 (6 bases). The length of the CDR3 is 14 residues. Trimming cost V 2 bases and J 3 bases, with 11 bases left between them. Germline CDR1 is SGHAT and CDR2 is FQNNGV. This chain's CDR3 is CASSLSRGHYEQYF. In nucleotides, the CDR3 is TGTGCCAGCAGCTTATCCAGGGGCCACTACGAGCAGTACTTC.